These 28 T cell receptor beta chains share one sample of origin, sequenced in a study of blood T cell repertoires in COVID-19. Measured with immunoSEQ multiplex PCR; TCRdb has only the in-frame clones, and not every one. The table has 45,000 or so clones, roughly nine tenths seen once. The sequenced sample was peripheral blood. These TCRs come from a woman older than 75 in a cohort sampled during active or convalescent COVID-19.

V and J are TRBV5-1 and TRBJ2-6; possibly TRBD2 for D (5 bases). This CDR3 region has 15 residues. The V end was cut by 5 bases, the J end by 0 bases, with 9 bases between. Germline CDR1 SGHRS, CDR2 YFSETQ. CDR3 amino acids: CASRFGDSGANVLTF. CDR3 in DNA: TGCGCCAGCAGGTTCGGGGACTCTGGGGCCAACGTCCTGACTTTC.

This chain joins TRBV27 and TRBJ2-5; 11 nucleotides match TRBD1. CDR1 and CDR2 (germline): MNHEY, SMNVEV (reference sequence). V was pared by 6 bases and J by 4 bases, with 4 bases of the junction left unmatched. The CDR3 is made up of 14 amino acids. This CDR3 is CASRGQGGLETQYF. DNA for the CDR3: TGTGCCAGCAGGGGACAGGGGGGATTAGAGACCCAGTACTTC.

This chain links TRBV6-2 or TRBV6-3 with TRBJ1-1; D unclear. This CDR3 spans 14 amino acids. Trimming took off 6 bases at V and 0 bases at J, with 11 bases between the two ends. Germline assignment: CDR1 MNHEY and CDR2 SVGEGT. CDR3 region: CASSVAGLNTEAFF. CDR3 coding DNA: TGTGCCAGCAGCGTAGCTGGGTTGAACACTGAAGCTTTCTTT.

This clone was detected only once. This chain joins TRBV9 and TRBJ1-2, with D possibly matching TRBD1 (6 bases). CDR3 length equals 12 residues. CDR1 and CDR2 (germline): SGDLS, YYNGEE. The V and J ends lost 5 bases and 8 bases respectively, with 13 bases between them. In DNA, the CDR3 is TGTGCCAGCAGTTACAGGGACGGAGGCTACACCTTC. Residues: CASSYRDGGYTF.

V and J are TRBV7-7 and TRBJ2-1; TRBD2 agrees at 13 bases. The CDR3 is made up of 17 amino acids. The germline gives CDR1 SSHAT, CDR2 FNYEAQ (reference sequence). Unmatched junction bases numbered 7, after V lost 1 base and J lost 7 bases. CDR3 loop: CASSLGRLAGGGNEQFF. In DNA, the CDR3 is TGTGCCAGCAGCTTAGGCCGACTAGCGGGGGGAGGGAATGAGCAGTTCTTC.

This clone is a singleton in its sample. The rearrangement joins TRBV7-6 to TRBJ2-1; weak D call: TRBD1 (6 bases). The CDR3 runs to 13 residues. Trimming removed 1 base from V and 6 bases from J, with 7 bases in between. The V gene's germline CDR1 is SGHVS and CDR2 FNYEAQ. The CDR3 DNA reads as TGTGCCAGCAGCTTAGACAGGGCCAATGAGCAGTTCTTC. The encoded protein is CASSLDRANEQFF.

This chain joins TRBV9 and TRBJ2-7; TRBD1 is a possible D gene (6 bases). This CDR3 region has 12 residues. Trimming took 4 bases from V and 4 from J, leaving 9 bases between them. Germline V gene lookup returns CDR1 SGDLS and CDR2 YYNGEE. DNA of the CDR3: TGTGCCAGCAGCAATACAGGGTACGAGCAGTACTTC. It is translated as CASSNTGYEQYF.

V gene TRBV20-1 combines with J gene TRBJ1-2; possibly TRBD1 for D (5 bases). This CDR3 has 13 residues. The germline CDR1 and CDR2 sequences are DFQATT and SNEGSKA (reference sequence). V was trimmed by 3 bases and J by 7 bases, leaving 15 bases between them. The CDR3 DNA sequence: TGCAGTGCTAGTCAAAGGTGGCAGGGTGGCTACACCTTC. It translates to CSASQRWQGGYTF.

This rearrangement joins TRBV10-3 to TRBJ2-7; 7 nucleotides match TRBD2. This CDR3 comprises 17 residues. Per the germline V gene, CDR1 is ENHRY and CDR2 is SYGVKD. With V trimmed by 0 bases and J by 3 bases, 11 bases remained unmatched. CDR3 sequence: CAISESTPASGSYEQYF. CDR3 nucleotides: TGTGCCATCAGTGAGTCGACTCCGGCTAGCGGCAGCTACGAGCAGTACTTC.

The V and J genes are TRBV19 and TRBJ1-5, with TRBD1 as a possible D gene (5 bases). From germline, CDR1 is LNHDA and CDR2 SQIVND (reference sequence). The V and J ends lost 3 bases and 4 bases respectively, with 10 bases between them. This CDR3 has 14 amino acids. CDR3: CASSMGRGNQPQHF. In DNA form, the CDR3 reads TGTGCCAGTAGTATGGGGAGGGGTAATCAGCCCCAGCATTTT.

This clone was seen once. V and J are TRBV9 and TRBJ2-2, with 10 bases matching TRBD2. Unmatched junction bases numbered 5, after V lost 2 bases and J lost 7 bases. The CDR3 is 15 amino acids. The germline V gene encodes CDR1 SGDLS and CDR2 YYNGEE. The CDR3 nucleotides read TGTGCCAGCAGCGTTCTAGCGGGAGAAGGCGGGGAGCTGTTTTTT. It encodes CASSVLAGEGGELFF.

The chain combines TRBV4-3 with TRBJ1-3; 8 bases are a match to TRBD1. CDR3 length equals 15 residues. The germline CDR1 and CDR2 sequences are LGHNA and YSLEER. Trimming cost V 3 bases and J 4 bases; bases outside gene matches: 5. This CDR3 is CASSQTRGPGNTIYF. In nucleotides, the CDR3 is TGCGCCAGCAGCCAGACCAGGGGGCCGGGAAACACCATATATTTT.

This chain uses TRBV6-2 or TRBV6-3 with TRBJ2-1, with 11 nucleotides matching TRBD2. Per the germline V gene, CDR1 is MNHEY and CDR2 is SVGEGT. J was trimmed by 0 bases and V by 2 bases; bases with no gene match: 3. CDR3 size: 17 residues. CDR3 sequence reads: CASSYPGTSGSYNEQFF. CDR3 nucleotides: TGTGCCAGCAGTTACCCCGGGACTAGCGGCTCCTACAATGAGCAGTTCTTC.

This sequence joins TRBV11-3 and TRBJ2-7; a possible D gene is TRBD1 (6 bases). This CDR3 contains 16 residues. V lost 3 bases and J lost 3, with 18 bases in between. Looked up from germline, CDR1 is SGHNT and CDR2 is YENEEA. The CDR3 here is CASSFSQTGIDYEQYF. CDR3 coding DNA: TGTGCCAGCAGCTTTTCTCAAACAGGGATAGACTACGAGCAGTACTTC.

The chain carries TRBV7-9 and TRBJ1-2; perhaps TRBD1 as D (5 bases). Trimming left V 1 base short and J 3 bases short, with 9 bases between. CDR1 is SEHNR, CDR2 FQNEAQ, per germline (reference sequence). The CDR3 is made up of 14 amino acids. CDR3 DNA: TGTGCCAGCAGCTTAGTGCCGGGGGACTATGGCTACACCTTC. Encoded protein: CASSLVPGDYGYTF.

The chain has TRBV12-3 or TRBV12-4 and TRBJ2-1; D is unclear. CDR3 length: 9 amino acids. V was clipped by 6 bases and J by 15 bases, with 9 bases between them. The CDR3 region has the DNA TGTGCCAGCAGCCCTGGGCCGTTCTTC. Translation: CASSPGPFF.

The DNA for the CDR3 is TGTGCCACCAGCAGAGATTTAGTATACAATGAGCAGTTCTTC. Its translation: CATSRDLVYNEQFF. This rearrangement joins TRBV15 to TRBJ2-1; D is ambiguous. Germline assignment: CDR1 LNHNV and CDR2 YYDKDF (reference sequence). The CDR3 totals 14 residues. The ends were cut back, 0 bases at V and 4 bases at J, with 7 bases in the middle.

This clone has ten or more counts. V is TRBV10-3 and J is TRBJ1-6; D is unclear. This CDR3 has 15 residues. Germline V CDR1 and CDR2: ENHRY, SYGVKD. The V and J ends lost 11 bases and 0 bases respectively, with 14 bases between them. In DNA, the CDR3 is TGTGCCTCCCAGATCGGGAGCTCCTATAATTCACCCCTCCACTTT. Its translation: CASQIGSSYNSPLHF.

This clone was detected a few times. This rearrangement joins TRBV7-6 to TRBJ1-1; the D gene is possibly TRBD1 (5 bases). V shed 4 bases and J shed 2 bases, with 11 bases lying between them. In germline, CDR1 is SGHVS, CDR2 FNYEAQ. CDR3 length: 14 amino acids. The CDR3, as DNA: TGTGCCAGCAGCTCAACAGGTACCAACACTGAAGCTTTCTTT. Translation: CASSSTGTNTEAFF.

V is TRBV27 and J is TRBJ1-6; 9 bases fit TRBD1. V dropped 7 bases and J dropped 0; count of bases not matched to a gene: 10. Germline V gene data show CDR1 as MNHEY and CDR2 as SMNVEV (reference sequence). This CDR3 region has 18 residues. The CDR3 nucleotides are TGTGCCAGCACCTGGACAGGGGTTAGGAGCTCCTATAATTCACCCCTCCACTTT. Protein sequence: CASTWTGVRSSYNSPLHF.

The rearrangement joins TRBV7-9 to TRBJ2-1, with TRBD2 identical over 10 bases. Germline values: CDR1 SEHNR, CDR2 FQNEAQ (reference sequence). The CDR3 is 14 amino acids. The ends lost 4 bases at V and 3 bases at J; junction bases unmatched: 0. For the CDR3, the DNA is TGTGCCAGCAGCTCTAGCGGGAGCTACAATGAGCAGTTCTTC. It encodes CASSSSGSYNEQFF.

This rearrangement joins TRBV12-3 or TRBV12-4 to TRBJ2-3; D possibly corresponds to TRBD2 (6 bases). The CDR3 runs 13 residues. V dropped 4 bases and J dropped 2 bases, with 7 bases sitting between them. CDR3 in amino acids: CASSWDFTDTQYF. The CDR3 DNA reads TGTGCCAGCAGTTGGGACTTCACAGATACGCAGTATTTT.

The chain recombines TRBV4-1 with TRBJ2-3; TRBD2 might be the D (5 bases). The V end was cut by 1 base, the J end by 5 bases, with 10 bases between. The CDR3 contains 14 residues. Germline V gene lookup returns CDR1 MGHRA and CDR2 YSYEKL. The CDR3 loop is CASSQVEGRDTQYF. The CDR3 DNA follows: TGCGCCAGCAGCCAAGTTGAAGGGAGAGATACGCAGTATTTT.

V is TRBV9 and J is TRBJ1-3; D uncertain. The CDR3 spans 14 residues. CDR1 and CDR2 from the germline V gene are SGDLS and YYNGEE. Trimming shortened V by 0 bases and J by 6 bases, and 10 bases separated the two germline ends. The DNA for the CDR3 is TGTGCCAGCAGCGTAGACCCAGGCGAAAACACCATATATTTT. Residues: CASSVDPGENTIYF. Using reference TRBV9 and TRBJ1-3 for the parts outside the CDR3, the full variable domain is DSGVTQTPKHLITATGQRVTLRCSPRSGDLSVYWYQQSLDQGLQFLIQYYNGEERAKGNILERFSAQQFPDLHSELNLSSLELGDSALYFCASSVDPGENTIYFGEGSWLTVV.

This clone appeared once. The chain recombines TRBV24-1 with TRBJ2-2; 7 bases line up with TRBD1. This CDR3 contains 16 residues. From germline, CDR1 is KGHDR and CDR2 SFDVKD. The J segment lost 5 bases and the V segment lost 1 base, leaving 6 bases of the junction unmatched. The CDR3, as DNA: TGTGCCACCAGTGATTTTGAGGGGGCGCCTACCGGGGAGCTGTTTTTT. This encodes CATSDFEGAPTGELFF.

This chain joins TRBV7-9 and TRBJ1-1; D gene uncertain. The germline V and J ends were trimmed by 5 bases and 10 bases, with 20 bases remaining between them. CDR1 is SEHNR, CDR2 FQNEAQ, per germline (reference sequence). CDR3 length equals 14 residues. CDR3 protein: CASSPIALQVAAFF. The DNA for the CDR3 is TGTGCCAGCAGCCCTATCGCACTACAAGTTGCAGCTTTCTTT.

This clone occurred a few times. J is TRBJ2-1 and V is TRBV7-6; 14 nucleotides line up with TRBD2. Trimming at V came to 4 bases and at J to 10 bases, leaving 3 bases not matched to a gene. This CDR3 region has 14 residues. The germline V gene encodes CDR1 SGHVS and CDR2 FNYEAQ. CDR3 in DNA: TGTGCCAGCAGCTCGGGACTAGCGGGAGCGGAGCAGTTCTTC. It encodes CASSSGLAGAEQFF.

CDR3 loop: CASSSQGVAGVETQYF. The CDR3 DNA reads TGTGCCAGCAGCTCCCAGGGGGTAGCGGGAGTTGAGACCCAGTACTTC. The J gene is TRBJ2-5, the V gene TRBV5-8; 9 nucleotides agree with TRBD2. The CDR3 loop spans 16 amino acids. The germline V gene encodes CDR1 SGHTS and CDR2 YDEGEE. Trimming took 3 bases from V and 5 from J; bases not matched to a gene: 11.